This T cell receptor beta chain was obtained from a study of T cell changes during pregnancy in multiple sclerosis. This CDR3 spans 15 amino acids. V was pared by 5 bases and J by 6 bases, with 11 bases of the junction left unmatched. The germline gives CDR1 LNHNV, CDR2 YYDKDF (reference sequence). Sequencing was performed with immunoSEQ multiplex PCR; in TCRdb, only in-frame clones are kept and a portion is missing. Here the sample spans about 43,000 clones, around 90% being singletons. This sequence joins TRBV15 and TRBJ1-1; 8 positions match TRBD1. This specimen was peripheral blood, taken in the second trimester of pregnancy. The receptor's source is a female donor in good health, enrolled as a control in a pregnancy study. Here the CDR3 DNA reads TGTGCCACCAGCCCGGACAGGGTAAAAAATGCTGAAGCTTTCTTT. This gives the protein CATSPDRVKNAEAFF.